These 32 T cell receptor beta chains came from one sample sequenced in a study of blood T cell repertoires in COVID-19. Profiling relied on immunoSEQ multiplex PCR, and the TCRdb table lists in-frame clones only, not all of them. The table shows some 180,000 clones, with roughly four fifths occurring only once. Material for sequencing was peripheral blood. The receptors originated from a woman at least 80 years old with acute or convalescent COVID-19.

The rearrangement joins TRBV3-1 (or the pseudogene TRBV3-2) to TRBJ2-5, with TRBD1 matching over 7 bases. Germline lookup yields CDR1 LGHDT and CDR2 YNNKEL (reference sequence). After removal of 3 bases from V and 1 base from J, the junction contained 11 bases not matched to a gene. The CDR3 consists of 17 residues. This CDR3 is CASSHRTGTEAQETQYF. The CDR3 DNA follows: TGTGCCAGCAGCCATAGAACGGGGACAGAAGCCCAAGAGACCCAGTACTTC.

This chain connects TRBV5-8 to TRBJ1-3, with D unclear. Deletions cut 2 bases from V and 4 bases from J, with 10 bases between. The germline gives CDR1 SGHTS, CDR2 YDEGEE. The CDR3 covers 14 residues. The CDR3 coding sequence is TGTGCCAGCAGCTTCGGCAGGAAGGGAAACACCATATATTTT. It specifies CASSFGRKGNTIYF.

This rearrangement joins TRBV5-4 to TRBJ1-4; 8 positions agree with TRBD1. In germline, CDR1 is SGHNT, CDR2 YYREEE (reference sequence). This CDR3 comprises 15 residues. Germline trimming cut 4 bases from V and 8 bases from J; bases unmatched to any gene: 10. The DNA for the CDR3 is TGTGCCAGCAGCGAACGGACAGGGCTAAGAGAAAAACTGTTTTTT. This translates into CASSERTGLREKLFF.

In this sample, this clone turned up once. The chain combines TRBV6-5 with TRBJ2-1, with TRBD2 matching over 10 bases. The CDR3 consists of 15 residues. J was trimmed by 6 bases and V by 5 bases; bases with no gene match: 7. The germline V gene has CDR1 MNHEY and CDR2 SVGAGI. The CDR3 DNA sequence: TGTGCCAGCAGTCCTCTAGCGGGAGCTCGCAATGAGCAGTTCTTC. Protein: CASSPLAGARNEQFF.

This clone was counted a few times. J is TRBJ2-7 and V is TRBV19; TRBD1 matches at 10 bases. The germline CDR1 and CDR2 sequences are LNHDA and SQIVND (reference sequence). The CDR3 is made up of 14 amino acids. With V trimmed by 5 bases and J by 2 bases, 3 bases remained unmatched. As DNA, the CDR3 is TGTGCCAGTAGTGCCGGGACAGGGGCCTACGAGCAGTACTTC. It encodes CASSAGTGAYEQYF. Drawing the rest from reference TRBV19 and TRBJ2-7, the complete variable domain is DGGITQSPKYLFRKEGQNVTLSCEQNLNHDAMYWYRQDPGQGLRLIYYSQIVNDFQKGDIAEGYSVSREKKESFPLTVTSAQKNPTAFYLCASSAGTGAYEQYFGPGTRLTVT.

The chain carries TRBV4-1 and TRBJ2-2; 8 bases line up with TRBD2. CDR1 is MGHRA and CDR2 is YSYEKL in the germline V gene. The CDR3 covers 21 residues. The V and J ends lost 1 base and 4 bases, in that order; junction bases with no gene match: 20. CDR3 sequence: CASSQGVLSREGRSRTGELFF. The CDR3 coding sequence is TGCGCCAGCAGCCAAGGGGTCCTTAGTCGGGAGGGCCGGTCGCGCACCGGGGAGCTGTTTTTT.

The gene calls are TRBV15 and TRBJ1-3, with a tentative D call TRBD1 (5 bases). CDR3 length: 17 residues. Per germline, CDR1 LNHNV and CDR2 YYDKDF (reference sequence). Trimming left V 1 base short and J 0 bases short, with 13 bases between. The CDR3: CATSRADRISSGNTIYF. CDR3 DNA sequence: TGTGCCACCAGCAGAGCTGACAGAATTAGCTCTGGAAACACCATATATTTT.

This chain uses TRBV4-3 with TRBJ1-2; the D gene is possibly TRBD1 (5 bases). Germline V gives CDR1 LGHNA, CDR2 YSLEER. This CDR3 is built from 14 residues. Trimming cost V 0 bases and J 8 bases, with 13 bases left between them. This CDR3 is CASSQDRGSRGYTF. In DNA, the CDR3 is TGCGCCAGCAGCCAAGATAGGGGATCTCGGGGCTACACCTTC.

This clone has just a few counts. This chain links TRBV19 with TRBJ1-1, with no clear D. There are 14 residues in the CDR3. The V and J ends lost 4 bases and 1 base respectively, with 10 bases between them. The germline V gene has CDR1 LNHDA and CDR2 SQIVND (reference sequence). As DNA, the CDR3 is TGTGCCAGTAGTACACAGCTACGGAACACTGAAGCTTTCTTT. Encoded protein: CASSTQLRNTEAFF.

This clone was found a few times. The chain couples TRBV7-9 to TRBJ1-2, with TRBD1 identical over 8 bases. J lost 0 bases, V lost 6 bases, and 6 bases had no gene match. The V gene's germline CDR1 is SEHNR and CDR2 FQNEAQ (reference sequence). This CDR3 has 15 residues. The CDR3 here is CASSSDRGANYGYTF. The CDR3 region has the DNA TGTGCCAGCAGTTCAGACAGGGGAGCTAACTATGGCTACACCTTC.

The CDR3 reads CATRGTGANYGYTF. CDR3 nucleotide sequence: TGTGCCACCCGTGGGACAGGGGCCAACTATGGCTACACCTTC. The rearrangement uses TRBV10-3 and TRBJ1-2, with 10 bases lining up with TRBD1. This CDR3 contains 14 residues. J was trimmed by 2 bases and V by 10 bases; bases with no gene match: 7. Germline V gene data show CDR1 as ENHRY and CDR2 as SYGVKD.

The V gene is TRBV12-3 or TRBV12-4, the J gene TRBJ1-6, with 7 bases matching TRBD1. The CDR3 spans 13 residues. The trim removed 7 bases at V and 8 bases at J, leaving 5 bases unmatched. The CDR3 protein is CASKGRGDSPLHF. In DNA, the CDR3 is TGTGCCAGCAAGGGCAGGGGGGATTCACCCCTCCACTTT.

V usage is TRBV2 and J usage is TRBJ2-4; maybe TRBD1 (5 bases). Germline V gene lookup returns CDR1 SNHLY and CDR2 FYNNEI. The germline V and J ends were trimmed by 1 base and 8 bases, with 12 bases remaining between them. CDR3 length equals 14 residues. The CDR3 coding sequence is TGTGCCAGCAGTGAAGGCCAGGGTGTGGACATTCAGTACTTC. Amino acids: CASSEGQGVDIQYF.

The genes are TRBV18 and TRBJ1-2, with 8 bases lining up with TRBD1. Germline values: CDR1 KGHSH, CDR2 LQKENI. The CDR3 is 15 amino acids. J gave up 4 bases and V 2 bases, and 6 bases lay outside the gene matches. CDR3 sequence reads: CASSPMAGGIYGYTF. CDR3 in DNA: TGTGCCAGCTCACCAATGGCAGGGGGCATCTATGGCTACACCTTC. Complete variable domain (other parts from reference TRBV18 and TRBJ1-2): NAGVMQNPRHLVRRRGQEARLRCSPMKGHSHVYWYRQLPEEGLKFMVYLQKENIIDESGMPKERFSAEFPKEGPSILRIQQVVRGDSAAYFCASSPMAGGIYGYTFGSGTRLTVV.

The chain carries TRBV5-1 and TRBJ2-2; TRBD2 might be the D (5 bases). Trimming removed 5 bases at V and 7 bases at J, with 12 bases between. Germline V CDR1 and CDR2: SGHRS, YFSETQ. The CDR3 consists of 13 residues. The CDR3 sequence is CASRPEAFGELFF. The CDR3 bases are TGCGCCAGCAGGCCGGAGGCATTCGGGGAGCTGTTTTTT.

This sequence joins TRBV5-8 and TRBJ2-3; 7 bases are a match to TRBD2. The ends lost 0 bases at V and 1 base at J; junction bases unmatched: 2. This CDR3 region has 15 residues. From germline, CDR1 is SGHTS and CDR2 YDEGEE. The CDR3 loop reads CASSLGLAGTDTQYF. The CDR3 nucleotides read TGTGCCAGCAGCTTGGGACTAGCTGGCACAGATACGCAGTATTTT.

The V gene is TRBV19, the J gene TRBJ2-3; 7 nucleotides align to TRBD1. The CDR3 sequence is 16 residues long. The junction had 12 bases not matched to a gene; V was cut back by 5 bases and J by 4 bases. CDR1 and CDR2 (germline): LNHDA, SQIVND (reference sequence). CDR3: CASSFLQGQGADTQYF. Here the CDR3 DNA reads TGTGCCAGTAGTTTTCTCCAGGGTCAGGGGGCAGATACGCAGTATTTT. The full variable domain, rest sourced from reference TRBV19 and TRBJ2-3, is DGGITQSPKYLFRKEGQNVTLSCEQNLNHDAMYWYRQDPGQGLRLIYYSQIVNDFQKGDIAEGYSVSREKKESFPLTVTSAQKNPTAFYLCASSFLQGQGADTQYFGPGTRLTVL.

The CDR3 here is CASSPGQGRSGANVLTF. The CDR3 nucleotides are TGTGCCAGCAGTCCGGGACAGGGTCGCTCTGGGGCCAACGTCCTGACTTTC. The chain combines TRBV5-6 with TRBJ2-6; 9 nucleotides line up with TRBD1. V trimming: 5 bases; J trimming: 0 bases; junction bases outside the gene matches: 6. The CDR3 spans 17 residues. CDR1 and CDR2 from the germline V gene are SGHDT and YYEEEE.

The V gene is TRBV20-1, the J gene TRBJ1-2, with D perhaps TRBD1 (5 bases). Trimming took 5 bases from V and 8 from J, leaving 12 bases between them. The CDR3 covers 11 residues. Germline CDR1 reads DFQATT; CDR2 reads SNEGSKA (reference sequence). CDR3 in amino acids: CSAGLGGGYTF. The CDR3 DNA is TGCAGTGCTGGACTGGGGGGAGGCTACACCTTC.

CDR3 coding DNA: TGTGCCTGGAGTGAGTCAGGCAGGGTCCGTGAAAAACTGTTTTTT. Protein sequence: CAWSESGRVREKLFF. The rearrangement joins TRBV30 to TRBJ1-4, with D maybe TRBD1 (5 bases). This CDR3 is built from 15 residues. Germline V gene lookup returns CDR1 GTSNPN and CDR2 SVGIG (reference sequence). The V end was cut by 1 base, the J end by 7 bases, with 16 bases between.

The rearrangement uses TRBV28 and TRBJ1-2; D is undetermined. V dropped 5 bases and J dropped 5 bases, with 15 bases sitting between them. CDR3 size: 14 residues. Germline V gives CDR1 MDHEN, CDR2 SYDVKM. CDR3 protein: CASSGSAGKYGYTF. CDR3 coding DNA: TGTGCCAGCAGTGGGTCCGCCGGGAAGTATGGCTACACCTTC.

The chain is built from TRBV6-6 and TRBJ1-2, with 10 bases that match TRBD1. J was trimmed by 2 bases and V by 5 bases; bases with no gene match: 5. This CDR3 has 15 residues. The germline CDR1 and CDR2 sequences are MNHNY and SVGAGI (reference sequence). The CDR3 here is CASSGTDRGNYGYTF. As DNA, the CDR3 is TGTGCCAGCAGTGGCACGGACAGGGGGAACTATGGCTACACCTTC.

This chain joins TRBV5-5 and TRBJ1-4, with a weak D call TRBD1 (6 bases). Germline CDR1 reads SGHKS; CDR2 reads YYEKEE (reference sequence). CDR3 size: 16 residues. Trimming removed 4 bases from V and 3 bases from J, with 16 bases in between. In nucleotides, the CDR3 is TGTGCCAGCAGCCGCCTGGACAGATTTCCTAATGAAAAACTGTTTTTT. Its protein is CASSRLDRFPNEKLFF.

The chain has TRBV10-1 and TRBJ2-7; possible D gene TRBD2, 5 bases. The V gene's germline CDR1 is WNHNN and CDR2 SYGVQD (reference sequence). The CDR3 loop spans 13 amino acids. Trimming left V 6 bases short and J 9 bases short, with 18 bases between. The CDR3 here is CASSAGIYSTQYF. The CDR3 DNA follows: TGCGCCAGCAGCGCCGGGATCTACTCAACGCAGTACTTC.

This clone was seen just once. V gene TRBV6-5 combines with J gene TRBJ1-4; the D gene is possibly TRBD1 (5 bases). Germline CDR1 and CDR2: MNHEY and SVGAGI. V lost 2 bases to trimming and J lost 8 bases, with 15 bases between them. This CDR3 spans 15 amino acids. The CDR3 DNA is TGTGCCAGCAGTTACCTGAGGGCGGGGGAGGAAAAACTGTTTTTT. Encoded protein: CASSYLRAGEEKLFF.

This chain connects TRBV29-1 to TRBJ2-7, with 9 bases that match TRBD1. CDR1 SQVTM and CDR2 ANQGSEA come from the germline V gene. This CDR3 has 12 amino acids. The V and J ends lost 5 bases and 9 bases, in that order; junction bases with no gene match: 8. Written as DNA, the CDR3 is TGCAGCGTTATGGGACAGGGCGGTTGGCAGTACTTC. Translated, it gives CSVMGQGGWQYF.

The rearrangement links TRBV7-3 to TRBJ2-5, with TRBD2 matching over 8 bases. This CDR3 is built from 14 residues. With V trimmed by 3 bases and J by 3 bases, 3 bases remained unmatched. Germline V CDR1 and CDR2: SGHTA, FQGTGA. The CDR3 loop reads CASSLTSAEETQYF. The CDR3 coding sequence is TGTGCCAGCAGCTTGACTAGCGCCGAAGAGACCCAGTACTTC.

This chain uses TRBV5-4 with TRBJ1-2; 10 bases align to TRBD1. This CDR3 is built from 14 residues. The V segment lost 3 bases and the J segment 3 bases; nucleotides outside the gene matches: 2. CDR1 SGHNT and CDR2 YYREEE come from the germline V gene (reference sequence). The CDR3 region has the DNA TGTGCCAGCAGCTGGGGGACAGGGGACTATGGCTACACCTTC. This gives the protein CASSWGTGDYGYTF.

The chain recombines TRBV29-1 with TRBJ2-1; perhaps TRBD2 as D (5 bases). V lost 6 bases and J 8 bases, leaving 14 bases between the germline ends. The germline CDR1 and CDR2 sequences are SQVTM and ANQGSEA. CDR3 length: 12 amino acids. The CDR3 here is CSVSGLGHEQFF. Here the CDR3 DNA reads TGCAGCGTGTCCGGACTCGGCCATGAGCAGTTCTTC.

The chain links TRBV5-6 to TRBJ2-5, with a tentative D call TRBD1 (6 bases). Germline CDR1 SGHDT, CDR2 YYEEEE. Trimming removed 7 bases from V and 2 bases from J, with 12 bases in between. The CDR3 loop spans 13 amino acids. This CDR3 reads CASAGAPQETQYF. The CDR3 bases are TGTGCCAGCGCAGGGGCACCGCAAGAGACCCAGTACTTC.

V usage is TRBV24-1 and J usage is TRBJ2-7; D may be TRBD2 (6 bases). The CDR3 extends over 14 amino acids. Between the trimmed V and J ends, which lost 9 bases and 3 bases, there was a span of 17 bases. CDR1 is KGHDR and CDR2 is SFDVKD in the germline V gene. DNA of the CDR3: TGTGCCACCTCGACGGGAGACGTCAACTACGAGCAGTACTTC. Amino acids: CATSTGDVNYEQYF.

The chain joins TRBV10-3 to TRBJ2-6, with 8 bases identical to TRBD1. This CDR3 has 21 amino acids. Trimming at V came to 3 bases and at J to 2 bases, leaving 18 bases not matched to a gene. CDR1 and CDR2 from the germline V gene are ENHRY and SYGVKD. The CDR3 protein is CAISDAGQGALVKAGANVLTF. The CDR3 DNA reads as TGTGCCATCAGTGACGCCGGACAGGGAGCCCTCGTTAAGGCTGGGGCCAACGTCCTGACTTTC.